Listed below are T cell receptor beta chains from one sample, sequenced in a study of shared clonotypes between healthy human individuals. The protocol was immunoSEQ multiplex PCR, while the TCRdb copy is restricted to in-frame clones and leaves out a portion. This table has nearly 500,000 clones, roughly four fifths appearing once. The material sequenced was PBMCs. The origin of the receptors is a middle-aged woman in good health. Some clones in this sample may be carry-over from other donors' samples. Both conserved end residues are part of each CDR3. A D gene is named only where the DNA matches it firmly. Only part of the rows carry a size: once, few, many, or a class if the clone is expanded.

d_gene,abundance,j_gene,v_gene,CDR3nt,CDR3aa
-,-,TRBJ1-4,TRBV19,TGTGCCAGTAGCCGGTTCGGGGATAATGAAAAACTGTTTTTT,CASSRFGDNEKLFF
TRBD1,once,TRBJ2-5,TRBV5-4,TGTGCCAGCAGCTGGGACAGTGGGGAGACCCAGTACTTC,CASSWDSGETQYF
-,few,TRBJ2-5,TRBV27,TGTGCCAGTTCCCACGGGGGCGCCCTAGAGACCCAGTACTTC,CASSHGGALETQYF
-,-,TRBJ2-7,TRBV11-2,TGTGCCAGCAGCTTAGGTACTTACGAGCAGTACTTC,CASSLGTYEQYF
-,-,TRBJ2-1,TRBV19,TGTGCCAGTAGGAGCGGAAGCTCCTACAATGAGCAGTTCTTC,CASRSGSSYNEQFF
TRBD1,-,TRBJ1-5,TRBV5-4,TGTGCCAGCAGCAGGGGGCTAGGTCAGCCCCAGCATTTT,CASSRGLGQPQHF
-,-,TRBJ1-2,TRBV5-6,TGTGCCAGCAGCTTGGTTCCAGGGAGTGGGTATGGCTACACCTTC,CASSLVPGSGYGYTF
TRBD2,-,TRBJ2-7,TRBV15,TGTGCCACCAGCGGCGCAGCGGGAGTTAGCTACGAGCAGTACTTC,CATSGAAGVSYEQYF
-,many,TRBJ1-1,TRBV7-9,TGTGCCAGCAGCTTAGCTCTTGCCGGAACGAACACTGAAGCTTTCTTT,CASSLALAGTNTEAFF
-,-,TRBJ1-3,TRBV7-2,TGTGCCAGCAGCTTAGGGGTCGGAAACTCTGGAAACACCATATATTTT,CASSLGVGNSGNTIYF
TRBD2,-,TRBJ2-1,TRBV5-1,TGCGCCAGCCGATTCAGGACTAGCGGAAGTGAGCAGTTCTTC,CASRFRTSGSEQFF
-,-,TRBJ2-2,TRBV7-6,TGTGCCAGCAGTAGAGGGCGGGGACAAAACACCGGGGAGCTGTTTTTT,CASSRGRGQNTGELFF
-,few,TRBJ2-5,TRBV27,TGTGCCAGCAGATTCGAGCCGAGGGAGATCCGGGAGACCCAGTACTTC,CASRFEPREIRETQYF
-,-,TRBJ1-4,TRBV6-1,TGTGCCAGCAGTGAAGGAACAGGGTCGTTTGAAAAACTGTTTTTT,CASSEGTGSFEKLFF
-,few,TRBJ2-2,TRBV27,TGTGCCAGCAGTTTGCAGCGACCTGGGACCGGGGAGCTGTTTTTT,CASSLQRPGTGELFF
-,-,TRBJ1-1,TRBV18,TGTGCCAGCTCACCATCGGCAGGGACGAACACTGAAGCTTTCTTT,CASSPSAGTNTEAFF
-,-,TRBJ2-1,TRBV15,TGTGCCACCAGCAGAACAAAGAGCTCCTACAATGAGCAGTTCTTC,CATSRTKSSYNEQFF
-,-,TRBJ1-2,TRBV2,TGTGCCAGCAGTGAAGAGAGGGCTCTTTATGGCTACACCTTC,CASSEERALYGYTF
TRBD1,once,TRBJ2-7,TRBV5-1,TGCGCCAGCAGCTGGGGGGACAGGGGCTACGAGCAGTACTTC,CASSWGDRGYEQYF
TRBD1,-,TRBJ2-5,TRBV11-2,TGTGCCAGCAGCTTAGCTGGGTCAGGGGGCCTGGAGACCCAGTACTTC,CASSLAGSGGLETQYF
TRBD1,-,TRBJ2-1,TRBV10-3,TGTGCCACTAGGACAGGGGATCTCGATGAGCAGTTCTTC,CATRTGDLDEQFF
TRBD2,-,TRBJ2-7,TRBV4-2,TGTGCCAGCGGCCAAGGGCAGGGACTAGACTACGAGCAGTACTTC,CASGQGQGLDYEQYF
TRBD1,-,TRBJ2-7,TRBV18,TGTGCCAGCTCACCCCGGGACAGGGGGTCCTACGAGCAGTACTTC,CASSPRDRGSYEQYF
TRBD2,-,TRBJ2-7,TRBV4-2,TGTGCCAGCAGCCAAGCGAGCGGGGAGCTCGAGCAGTACTTC,CASSQASGELEQYF
TRBD2,once,TRBJ2-1,TRBV13,TGTGCCAGCAGCTACCCTAGCGGGAGGTCCTACAATGAGCAGTTCTTC,CASSYPSGRSYNEQFF
-,few,TRBJ2-2,TRBV11-2,TGTGCCAGCAGCTTGGGGGGCACCGGGGAGCTGTTTTTT,CASSLGGTGELFF
-,-,TRBJ2-6,TRBV6-4,TGTGCCAGCAGTGACTCGACTGGCTCTGGGGCCAACGTCCTGACTTTC,CASSDSTGSGANVLTF
-,-,TRBJ2-7,TRBV18,TGTGCCAGCTCACCACGTGAAGGGGTAGAGGCCTACGAGCAGTACTTC,CASSPREGVEAYEQYF
-,-,TRBJ1-2,TRBV6-6,TGTGCCAGCTGCCCCTGGGGGGAGAACTATGGCTACACCTTC,CASCPWGENYGYTF
-,-,TRBJ1-5,TRBV6-5,TGTGCCAGCAGCCCTTGGCTAATACCGGGACAGCCCCAGCATTTT,CASSPWLIPGQPQHF
-,-,TRBJ1-5,TRBV7-2,TGTGCCAGCAGCTTAAAGGCTGACCAGCCCCAGCATTTT,CASSLKADQPQHF
-,few,TRBJ2-2,TRBV7-2,TGTGCCAGCAGCTTAGCCAGCGCCAACACCGGGGAGCTGTTTTTT,CASSLASANTGELFF
TRBD1,-,TRBJ1-4,TRBV28,TGTGCCACTCTGACAGGGAGAGGGGAAAAACTGTTTTTT,CATLTGRGEKLFF
-,-,TRBJ2-3,TRBV11-2,TGTGCCAGCAGCCCCTATCTGGGGGCGCAGTATTTT,CASSPYLGAQYF
TRBD2,-,TRBJ2-5,TRBV28,TGTGCCAGCAGTCGGCCGCGCGGGAGTTGGGAGACCCAGTACTTC,CASSRPRGSWETQYF
-,-,TRBJ1-1,TRBV6-5,TGTGCCAGCACTCGGACAGCCAACACTGAAGCTTTCTTT,CASTRTANTEAFF
-,-,TRBJ2-2,TRBV7-2,TGTGCCAGCAGCTTAATAGGTGGCGGGGAGCTGTTTTTC,CASSLIGGGELFF
TRBD2,-,TRBJ2-7,TRBV5-1,TGCGCCAGCAGCCTATTAGCGGGAGACGCCGACGAGCAGTACTTC,CASSLLAGDADEQYF
-,-,TRBJ2-3,TRBV30,TGTGCCTGGAGACCCAGCAGTTACACAGATACGCAGTATTTT,CAWRPSSYTDTQYF
-,-,TRBJ2-1,TRBV19,TGTGCCAGTAGTGCAAGAGGGGTAGAGGAGCAGTTCTTC,CASSARGVEEQFF
-,-,TRBJ2-2,TRBV7-9,TGTGCCAGCAGCTTTGGGAACACCGGGGAGCTGTTTTTT,CASSFGNTGELFF
-,-,TRBJ2-7,TRBV5-1,TGCGCCAGCAGCGCATTTTCAGGTAACGGCGAGCAGTACTTC,CASSAFSGNGEQYF
-,-,TRBJ2-5,TRBV7-2,TGTGCCAGCAGCTTCGGGTGGCAGACCCAGTACTTC,CASSFGWQTQYF
TRBD2,-,TRBJ2-1,TRBV29-1,TGCAGCGTAGTCACTAGCGGGAGGGCTTACAATGAGCAGTTCTTC,CSVVTSGRAYNEQFF
-,once,TRBJ1-1,TRBV5-6,TGTGCCAGCAGCTTGGAGGGGCTGAACACTGAAGCTTTCTTT,CASSLEGLNTEAFF
TRBD1,-,TRBJ2-5,TRBV7-8,TGTGCCAGCAGCCTGGGACAGGGTTTAGAGACCCAGTACTTC,CASSLGQGLETQYF
-,-,TRBJ1-1,TRBV6-6,TGTGCCAGCAGTCTAGGGTTCTACACTGAAGCTTTCTTT,CASSLGFYTEAFF
-,-,TRBJ1-2,TRBV29-1,TGCAGCGTTGACTTCGGTCAGTCAATCTATGGCTACACCTTC,CSVDFGQSIYGYTF
TRBD2,-,TRBJ2-1,TRBV7-2,TGTGCCAGCAGCCCCCGACTAGCGGGAGGGCCGGGAAATGAGCAGTTCTTC,CASSPRLAGGPGNEQFF
-,-,TRBJ2-7,TRBV2,TGTGCCAGCAGTTTCGGGGCGTACGAGCAGTACTTC,CASSFGAYEQYF
-,-,TRBJ2-6,TRBV9,TGTGCCAGCAGCGTAGCGGGAGCGGGCCGCTCTGGGGCCAACGTCCTGACTTTC,CASSVAGAGRSGANVLTF
TRBD1,-,TRBJ1-2,TRBV2,TGTGCCAGCAGTGAATATAATAGGGCAGGGGGAAGCTACACCTTC,CASSEYNRAGGSYTF